Below are 7 T cell receptor beta chains sequenced from a single sample in a study of cytomegalovirus exposure and HLA in healthy donors. Sequenced by immunoSEQ multiplex PCR; TCRdb stores in-frame clones only, minus some. The data contain 150,000 to 200,000 clones, 85% of them singletons. Material: PBMCs. All receptors derive from a man younger than 30 in good health and CMV-seropositive.

The gene calls are TRBV28 and TRBJ1-5, with D hard to call. Trimming took off 3 bases at V and 4 bases at J, with 19 bases between the two ends. CDR3 length equals 17 residues. Germline V gene sequence: CDR1 MDHEN, CDR2 SYDVKM. The DNA for the CDR3 is TGTGCCAGCAGTTTCCCGGAGCGTCTGAGGTTGAATCAGCCCCAGCATTTT. It encodes CASSFPERLRLNQPQHF.

The table lists this clone with a few counts. V usage is TRBV15 and J usage is TRBJ2-7, with D unclear. The CDR3 length is 12 residues. The germline V gene has CDR1 LNHNV and CDR2 YYDKDF (reference sequence). Trimming took 3 bases from V and 4 from J, leaving 7 bases between them. The CDR3 DNA follows: TGTGCCACCAGCAGGGCTAGGTACGAGCAGTACTTC. This sequence encodes CATSRARYEQYF. The entire variable domain, with the rest obtained from reference TRBV15 and TRBJ2-7, is as follows: DAMVIQNPRYQVTQFGKPVTLSCSQTLNHNVMYWYQQKSSQAPKLLFHYYDKDFNNEADTPDNFQSRRPNTSFCFLDIRSPGLGDTAMYLCATSRARYEQYFGPGTRLTVT.

This clone was seen a few times. Different DNA sequences within this sample yield the same CDR3. The chain is built from TRBV4-1 and TRBJ2-7; D is undetermined. CDR1 is MGHRA and CDR2 is YSYEKL in the germline V gene. The CDR3 runs to 14 residues. Trimming took 1 base from V and 0 from J, leaving 7 bases between them. The CDR3 sequence: CASSQGTSSYEQYF. The CDR3 coding sequence is TGCGCCAGCAGCCAAGGAACATCCTCCTACGAGCAGTACTTC.

The chain is built from TRBV6-6 and TRBJ1-2; D might be TRBD1 (5 bases). Germline values: CDR1 MNHNY, CDR2 SVGAGI (reference sequence). With 0 bases removed from V and 8 bases from J, the gap between germline ends came to 13 bases. The CDR3 is 14 amino acids. In DNA form, the CDR3 reads TGTGCCAGCAGTTACTCGATCGGGGGGAAAGGCTACACCTTC. Its protein product is CASSYSIGGKGYTF.

CDR3 sequence: CASSPVPGQGGYEQFF. The CDR3 nucleotides are TGTGCCAGCTCACCGGTTCCGGGACAGGGGGGCTATGAGCAGTTCTTC. The gene calls are TRBV18 and TRBJ2-1; 11 bases are shared with TRBD1. This CDR3 is 16 amino acids long. V lost 3 bases and J lost 8; bases outside the gene matches: 9. In germline, CDR1 is KGHSH, CDR2 LQKENI. Supplemented by reference TRBV18 and TRBJ2-1, the full variable domain reads NAGVMQNPRHLVRRRGQEARLRCSPMKGHSHVYWYRQLPEEGLKFMVYLQKENIIDESGMPKERFSAEFPKEGPSILRIQQVVRGDSAAYFCASSPVPGQGGYEQFFGPGTRLTVL.

DNA for the CDR3: TGTGCCAGCAGGGGACGGGGGGGCCAGGGTTCACCCCTCCACTTT. Translation gives CASRGRGGQGSPLHF. The V and J genes are TRBV6-5 and TRBJ1-6; D is possibly TRBD1 (6 bases). Trimming shortened V by 6 bases and J by 9 bases, and 18 bases separated the two germline ends. Germline-derived CDR1 and CDR2 are MNHEY and SVGAGI. The CDR3 loop spans 15 amino acids.

The V and J genes are TRBV5-1 and TRBJ2-2; 12 nucleotides align to TRBD1. This CDR3 is built from 15 residues. Germline-derived CDR1 and CDR2 are SGHRS and YFSETQ. J lost 7 bases, V lost 5 bases, and 6 bases had no gene match. CDR3: CASSPGQGAVGELFF. In nucleotides, the CDR3 is TGCGCCAGCAGTCCGGGACAGGGGGCGGTCGGGGAGCTGTTTTTT.